What follows are 21 T cell receptor beta chains derived from one specimen sequenced in a study of T cells in Graves' hyperthyroidism and ophthalmopathy. TCR beta CDR3 sequences were amplified from RNA transcripts. The HTBI primer set drove a first-round RT-PCR of the TCR CDR3. Each CDR3 protein gets one entry after TCRdb re-called the multiplex PCR reads with MiXCR. The data contain fewer than 350,000 distinct CDR3 sequences, 10% to 15% of them seen just once; the ten biggest clones take up almost 8%. The sequenced sample was blood. The source of these receptors is a woman aged 30 to 39 with Graves' hyperthyroidism that later progressed to Graves' ophthalmopathy.

This clonotype has just a few counts. A read error may explain this, as a much larger clone is one base away. This is likely a read error, given that the CDR3 carries no conserved phenylalanine or tryptophan at its end. This chain links TRBV28 with TRBJ1-1; unclear D gene. The germline gives CDR1 MDHEN, CDR2 SYDVKM. With 5 bases removed from V and 0 bases from J, the gap between germline ends came to 7 bases. This CDR3 is built from 13 residues. For the CDR3, the DNA is TGTGCCAGCAGTGGGCGTATGAACACTGAAGCTTTCTCT. Its translation: CASSGRMNTEAFS.

This clonotype was seen ten or more times. The chain joins TRBV7-9 to TRBJ2-1; 9 bases align to TRBD2. Per the germline V gene, CDR1 is SEHNR and CDR2 is FQNEAQ (reference sequence). The ends lost 5 bases at V and 3 bases at J; junction bases unmatched: 5. The CDR3 runs 15 residues. The CDR3 DNA reads as TGTGCCAGCAGCCCGGGACTAGCATACTACAATGAGCAGTTCTTC. Residues: CASSPGLAYYNEQFF.

This clonotype was seen at least ten times. The CDR3 coding sequence is TGCAGTGCTAGGGGTCGGGAGCGGGAGGTTGTCTACAATGAGCAGTTCTTC. Its protein product is CSARGREREVVYNEQFF. This chain uses TRBV20-1 with TRBJ2-1; 9 bases are shared with TRBD2. The ends lost 3 bases at V and 3 bases at J; junction bases unmatched: 12. CDR1 DFQATT and CDR2 SNEGSKA come from the germline V gene (reference sequence). This CDR3 region has 17 residues.

This clonotype was observed at least ten times. The chain couples TRBV30 to TRBJ2-7; perhaps TRBD1 as D (7 bases). With 4 bases removed from V and 5 bases from J, the gap between germline ends came to 12 bases. This CDR3 contains 12 residues. CDR1 and CDR2 (germline): GTSNPN, SVGIG (reference sequence). The CDR3 is CAWTGGPHEQYF. The CDR3 region has the DNA TGTGCCTGGACAGGGGGGCCCCACGAGCAGTACTTC. The variable domain in full, completed from reference TRBV30 and TRBJ2-7, reads SQTIHQWPATLVQPVGSPLSLECTVEGTSNPNLYWYRQAAGRGLQLLFYSVGIGQISSEVPQNLSASRPQDRQFILSSKKLLLSDSGFYLCAWTGGPHEQYFGPGTRLTVT.

This clonotype came up many times. V is TRBV20-1 and J is TRBJ2-1, with D hard to call. Germline CDR1 reads DFQATT; CDR2 reads SNEGSKA (reference sequence). Trimming removed 0 bases at V and 3 bases at J, with 18 bases between. The CDR3 is made up of 17 amino acids. The CDR3 protein is CSARDYWVGAHYNEQFF. DNA for the CDR3: TGCAGTGCTAGAGATTATTGGGTTGGTGCCCACTACAATGAGCAGTTCTTC.

This clonotype was counted many times. CDR3 bases: TGTGCCAGCAGTGGACTGAGCAATCAGCCCCAGCATTTT. Encoded protein: CASSGLSNQPQHF. The rearrangement joins TRBV27 to TRBJ1-5, with no clear D. The V gene lost 5 bases and the J gene lost 1 base, with 6 bases spanning the gap. Germline values: CDR1 MNHEY, CDR2 SMNVEV (reference sequence). This CDR3 comprises 13 residues.

The J gene is TRBJ2-7, the V gene TRBV4-3, with D perhaps TRBD1 (6 bases). Deletions cut 0 bases from V and 0 bases from J, with 15 bases between. In germline, CDR1 is LGHNA, CDR2 YSLEER. CDR3 length: 17 residues. The CDR3 protein is CASSQDPLEGVSYEQYF. DNA for the CDR3: TGCGCCAGCAGCCAAGATCCTTTAGAGGGGGTCTCCTACGAGCAGTACTTC.

The chain links TRBV18 to TRBJ2-7; D ambiguous. Between the trimmed V and J ends, which lost 2 bases and 7 bases, there was a span of 18 bases. Germline assignment: CDR1 KGHSH and CDR2 LQKENI. This CDR3 is built from 15 residues. Here the CDR3 reads CASSPLDSNVGEQYF. CDR3 sequence (DNA): TGTGCCAGCTCACCATTAGACTCGAACGTGGGGGAGCAGTACTTC.

This clonotype has a count of ten or more. This rearrangement joins TRBV15 to TRBJ2-3; D is undetermined. The length of the CDR3 is 15 residues. The ends were cut back, 1 base at V and 0 bases at J, with 8 bases in the middle. Germline CDR1 LNHNV, CDR2 YYDKDF (reference sequence). The CDR3 protein is CATSRVSFSTDTQYF. CDR3 bases: TGTGCCACCAGCAGAGTATCGTTTAGCACAGATACGCAGTATTTT.

This clonotype was recorded at least ten times. The chain couples TRBV14 to TRBJ2-1; no firm D call. The CDR3 runs to 17 residues. V lost 4 bases and J 2 bases, leaving 18 bases between the germline ends. Per germline, CDR1 SGHDN and CDR2 FVKESK. Here the CDR3 reads CASSLYASTLAYNEQFF. CDR3 DNA sequence: TGTGCCAGCAGCCTTTACGCCTCGACGCTAGCCTACAATGAGCAGTTCTTC.

This chain joins TRBV5-1 and TRBJ1-1, with TRBD1 matching over 8 bases. Germline lookup yields CDR1 SGHRS and CDR2 YFSETQ. The CDR3 has 18 residues. After removal of 0 bases from V and 2 bases from J, the junction contained 12 bases not matched to a gene. The CDR3 is CASSLVPGTGGSNTEAFF. The DNA for the CDR3 is TGCGCCAGCAGCTTGGTCCCAGGAACAGGGGGATCAAACACTGAAGCTTTCTTT. The whole variable domain, remainder taken from reference TRBV5-1 and TRBJ1-1, is KAGVTQTPRYLIKTRGQQVTLSCSPISGHRSVSWYQQTPGQGLQFLFEYFSETQRNKGNFPGRFSGRQFSNSRSEMNVSTLELGDSALYLCASSLVPGTGGSNTEAFFGQGTRLTVV.

The chain couples TRBV6-2 or TRBV6-3 to TRBJ2-2; 8 bases match TRBD2. The CDR3 covers 15 residues. Germline values: CDR1 MNHEY, CDR2 SVGEGT. After removal of 6 bases from V and 3 bases from J, the junction contained 6 bases not matched to a gene. The CDR3 DNA reads TGTGCCAGCAGGGGAGCGGGAGTAGACACCGGGGAGCTGTTTTTT. Residues: CASRGAGVDTGELFF.

This rearrangement joins TRBV19 to TRBJ2-1; either TRBD1 or TRBD2 may supply D (5 bases each). Trimming removed 5 bases at V and 5 bases at J, with 28 bases between. Germline loops: CDR1 LNHDA, CDR2 SQIVND (reference sequence). This CDR3 comprises 19 residues. The CDR3 region has the DNA TGTGCCAGTAGTTCCCATGCCGGGACCAGCACAATATGGGACAATGAGCAGTTCTTC. It specifies CASSSHAGTSTIWDNEQFF.

This clonotype was found many times. The chain has TRBV19 and TRBJ2-1; D unclear. Per the germline V gene, CDR1 is LNHDA and CDR2 is SQIVND (reference sequence). This CDR3 is 13 amino acids long. V was trimmed by 1 base and J by 5 bases, leaving 6 bases between them. This CDR3 reads CASSIGRNNEQFF. The CDR3, as DNA: TGTGCCAGTAGTATAGGCCGTAACAATGAGCAGTTCTTC.

This clonotype was seen many times. In nucleotides, the CDR3 is TGTGCCAGCAGCCAAGAGGCTAGCGGGAGGTACACCGGGGAGCTGTTTTTT. Its protein product is CASSQEASGRYTGELFF. The chain uses TRBV4-2 and TRBJ2-2, with 11 bases lining up with TRBD2. The V gene end was trimmed by 0 bases and the J gene end by 3 bases; junction bases not matched to a gene: 3. The V gene's germline CDR1 is LGHNA and CDR2 YNFKEQ. This CDR3 has 17 amino acids.

This clonotype appeared many times. The DNA for the CDR3 is TGTGCCAGCAGCTTAGGTCCAGGTGGGGTGGGGTCACCCCTCCACTTT. Translated: CASSLGPGGVGSPLHF. The chain couples TRBV11-2 to TRBJ1-6; D not certain. Germline values: CDR1 SGHAT, CDR2 FQNNGV. V was pared by 1 base and J by 10 bases, with 17 bases between. This CDR3 is built from 16 residues. The whole variable domain, filled in from reference TRBV11-2 and TRBJ1-6, reads EAGVAQSPRYKIIEKRQSVAFWCNPISGHATLYWYQQILGQGPKLLIQFQNNGVVDDSQLPKDRFSAERLKGVDSTLKIQPAKLEDSAVYLCASSLGPGGVGSPLHFGNGTRLTVT.

This clonotype was picked up many times. This chain connects TRBV9 to TRBJ2-7, with 10 nucleotides matching TRBD1. Germline V lookup: CDR1 SGDLS, CDR2 YYNGEE. The CDR3 spans 15 residues. V was clipped by 1 base and J by 6 bases; unmatched bases: 7. CDR3 loop: CASSVRDRGGSEQYF. CDR3 nucleotide sequence: TGTGCCAGCAGCGTAAGGGACAGGGGAGGGAGCGAGCAGTACTTC.

This clonotype was counted at least ten times. The chain carries TRBV6-1 and TRBJ2-1, with TRBD1 matching 7 bases. V lost 5 bases and J lost 7; bases outside the gene matches: 11. This CDR3 spans 15 amino acids. Germline CDR1 MNHNS, CDR2 SASEGT. The CDR3 DNA reads as TGTGCCAGCAGTTTAGGGCAGGGGGTTAGAAATGAGCAGTTCTTC. Protein sequence: CASSLGQGVRNEQFF.

This clonotype was picked up many times. The gene calls are TRBV12-3 or TRBV12-4 and TRBJ1-4, with 7 bases identical to TRBD1. V trimming: 5 bases; J trimming: 4 bases; junction bases outside the gene matches: 4. CDR3 length: 14 residues. The CDR3 sequence: CASSRDSLNEKLFF. The CDR3, as DNA: TGTGCCAGCAGTCGGGACAGCCTTAATGAAAAACTGTTTTTT.

This clonotype was recorded at least ten times. The CDR3 spells CASSLGPGAYNEQFF. The CDR3 nucleotides read TGTGCCAGCAGCTTGGGGCCGGGGGCCTACAATGAGCAGTTCTTC. V is TRBV5-5 and J is TRBJ2-1, with D perhaps TRBD2 (6 bases). CDR1 is SGHKS, CDR2 YYEKEE, per germline (reference sequence). This CDR3 region has 15 residues. Between the trimmed V and J ends, which lost 0 bases and 2 bases, there was a span of 9 bases.

This clonotype was seen repeatedly, ten times or more. The chain recombines TRBV11-3 with TRBJ2-2; TRBD2 might be the D (6 bases). This CDR3 contains 15 residues. Germline assignment: CDR1 SGHNT and CDR2 YENEEA. V was trimmed by 5 bases and J by 3 bases, leaving 13 bases between them. The CDR3 DNA reads as TGTGCCAGCAGCCCGGGACTGGGGGACACCGGGGAGCTGTTTTTT. Encoded protein: CASSPGLGDTGELFF.